This TCR beta chain was captured in a study of regulatory T cells in long-lasting Graves disease. Both iRepertoire HTBI primers and Arm-PCR of CDR3 regions were used to build the TCR beta libraries. MiXCR, run by TCRdb on the multiplex PCR reads, gives a single entry per CDR3 protein. The table shows some 350,000 distinct CDR3 sequences, with roughly 15% occurring only once. The time point: newly diagnosed GD, antithyroid drugs for less than 3 months. PBMC-extracted RNA yielded the TCR library. This clonotype was seen once. Given a much more abundant clone one base away, this may be a read error. The conserved phenylalanine or tryptophan is not found at the CDR3 terminus, so this likely reflects a read error. These same data were also listed under a study on T cells in Graves' hyperthyroidism and ophthalmopathy. That source adds: When ophthalmopathy did not progress within 18 months, Graves' hyperthyroidism was considered stable.

The clonotype was recovered from a woman aged 18-29 years with Graves disease. Source: peripheral blood mononuclear cells (PBMCs), taken at new diagnosis, from a patient treated with antithyroid drugs.

The CDR3 nucleotides are TGTGCCAGCAGCTTCGACCCGGGTCGTACGCAGTATCTT. It encodes CASSFDPGRTQYL. The V and J genes are TRBV7-2 and TRBJ2-3; no clear D. CDR1 SGHTA and CDR2 FQGNSA come from the germline V gene. The germline V and J ends were trimmed by 3 bases and 8 bases, with 12 bases remaining between them. This CDR3 has 13 residues.